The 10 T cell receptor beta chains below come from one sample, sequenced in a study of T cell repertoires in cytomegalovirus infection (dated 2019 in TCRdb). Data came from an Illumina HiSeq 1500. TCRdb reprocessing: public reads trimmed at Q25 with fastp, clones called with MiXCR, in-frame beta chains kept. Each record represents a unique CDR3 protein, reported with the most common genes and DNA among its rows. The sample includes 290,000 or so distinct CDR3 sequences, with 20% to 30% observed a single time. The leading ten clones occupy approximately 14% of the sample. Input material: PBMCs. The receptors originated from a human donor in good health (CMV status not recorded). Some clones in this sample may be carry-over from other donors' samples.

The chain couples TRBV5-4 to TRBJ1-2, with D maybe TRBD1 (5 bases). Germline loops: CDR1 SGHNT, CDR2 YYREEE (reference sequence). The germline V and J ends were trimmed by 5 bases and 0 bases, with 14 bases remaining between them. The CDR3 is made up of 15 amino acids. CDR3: CASSFRDRPNYGYTF. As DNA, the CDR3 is TGTGCCAGCAGTTTCAGGGACCGACCTAACTATGGCTACACCTTC.

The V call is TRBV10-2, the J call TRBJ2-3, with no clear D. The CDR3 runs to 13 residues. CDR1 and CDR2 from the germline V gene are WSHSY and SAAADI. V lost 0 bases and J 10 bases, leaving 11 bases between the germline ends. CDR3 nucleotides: TGCGCCAGCAGTGAGTCAGACGGCGTCCCGCAGTATTTT. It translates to CASSESDGVPQYF.

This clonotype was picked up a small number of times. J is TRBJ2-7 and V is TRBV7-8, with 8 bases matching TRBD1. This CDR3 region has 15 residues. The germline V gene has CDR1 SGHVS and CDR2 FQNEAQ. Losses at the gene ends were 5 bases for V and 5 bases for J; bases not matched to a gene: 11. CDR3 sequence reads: CASSTRTGMGDEQYF. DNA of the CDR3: TGTGCCAGCAGCACGCGGACAGGGATGGGAGACGAGCAGTACTTC.

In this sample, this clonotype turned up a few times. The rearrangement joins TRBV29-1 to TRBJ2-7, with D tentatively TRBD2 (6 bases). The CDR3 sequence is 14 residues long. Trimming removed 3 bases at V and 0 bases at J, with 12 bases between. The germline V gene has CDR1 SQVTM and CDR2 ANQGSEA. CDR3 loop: CSVEGGDRSYEQYF. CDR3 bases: TGCAGCGTTGAGGGGGGAGACCGCTCCTACGAGCAGTACTTC.

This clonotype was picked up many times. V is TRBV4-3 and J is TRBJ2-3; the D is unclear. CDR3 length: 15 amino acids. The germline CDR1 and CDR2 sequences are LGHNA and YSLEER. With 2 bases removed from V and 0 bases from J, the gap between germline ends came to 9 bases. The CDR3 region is CASSQWSASTDTQYF. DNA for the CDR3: TGCGCCAGCAGCCAATGGTCAGCTAGCACAGATACGCAGTATTTT.

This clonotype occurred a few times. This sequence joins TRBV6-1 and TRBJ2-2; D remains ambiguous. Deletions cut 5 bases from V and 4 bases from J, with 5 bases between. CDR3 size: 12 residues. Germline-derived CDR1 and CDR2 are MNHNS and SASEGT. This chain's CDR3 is CASSTFTGELFF. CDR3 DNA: TGTGCCAGCAGTACTTTCACCGGGGAGCTGTTTTTT.

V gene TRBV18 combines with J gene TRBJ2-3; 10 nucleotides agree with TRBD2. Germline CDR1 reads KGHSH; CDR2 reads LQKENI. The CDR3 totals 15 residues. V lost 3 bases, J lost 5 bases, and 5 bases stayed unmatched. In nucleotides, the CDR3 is TGTGCCAGCTCACCCGGACTAGCGGCGCAAGATACGCAGTATTTT. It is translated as CASSPGLAAQDTQYF. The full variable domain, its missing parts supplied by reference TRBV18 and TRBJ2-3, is NAGVMQNPRHLVRRRGQEARLRCSPMKGHSHVYWYRQLPEEGLKFMVYLQKENIIDESGMPKERFSAEFPKEGPSILRIQQVVRGDSAAYFCASSPGLAAQDTQYFGPGTRLTVL.

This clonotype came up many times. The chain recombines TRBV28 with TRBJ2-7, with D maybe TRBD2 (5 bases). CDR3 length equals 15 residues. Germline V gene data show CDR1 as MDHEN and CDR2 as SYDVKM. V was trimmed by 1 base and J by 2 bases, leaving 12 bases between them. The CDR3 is CASSLFGVEPYEQYF. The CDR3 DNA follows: TGTGCCAGCAGTTTATTCGGGGTTGAGCCCTACGAGCAGTACTTC. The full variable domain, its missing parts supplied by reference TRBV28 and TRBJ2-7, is DVKVTQSSRYLVKRTGEKVFLECVQDMDHENMFWYRQDPGLGLRLIYFSYDVKMKEKGDIPEGYSVSREKKERFSLILESASTNQTSMYLCASSLFGVEPYEQYFGPGTRLTVT.

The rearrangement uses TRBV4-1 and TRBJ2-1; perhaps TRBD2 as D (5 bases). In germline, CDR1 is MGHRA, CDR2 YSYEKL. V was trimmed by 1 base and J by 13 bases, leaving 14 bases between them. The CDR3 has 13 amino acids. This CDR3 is CASSQAEGPRQFF. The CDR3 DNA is TGCGCCAGCAGCCAAGCTGAGGGCCCGCGACAGTTCTTC.

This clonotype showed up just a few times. DNA of the CDR3: TGTGCCAGCAGCTTAGCGAGGGGAGGGTACGAGCAGTACTTC. It yields the protein CASSLARGGYEQYF. This sequence joins TRBV7-2 and TRBJ2-7; 7 bases map to TRBD2. The CDR3 spans 14 residues. CDR1 and CDR2 from the germline V gene are SGHTA and FQGNSA. V dropped 0 bases and J dropped 4; count of bases not matched to a gene: 3.